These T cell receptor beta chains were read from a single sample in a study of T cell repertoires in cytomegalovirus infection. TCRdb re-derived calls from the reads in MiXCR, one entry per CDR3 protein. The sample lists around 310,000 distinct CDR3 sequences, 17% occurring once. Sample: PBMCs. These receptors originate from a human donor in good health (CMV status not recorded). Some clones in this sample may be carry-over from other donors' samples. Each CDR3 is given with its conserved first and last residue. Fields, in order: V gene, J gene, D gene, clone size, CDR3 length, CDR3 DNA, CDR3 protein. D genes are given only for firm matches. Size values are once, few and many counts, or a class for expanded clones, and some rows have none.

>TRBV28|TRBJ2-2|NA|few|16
TGTGCCAGCAGTTTAACTAAGGGTCGGGGCACCGGGGAGCTGTTTTTT
CASSLTKGRGTGELFF
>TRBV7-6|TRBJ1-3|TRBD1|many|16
TGTGCCAGCAGCTTAAATCAGGGGACAGCCGGAAACACCATATATTTT
CASSLNQGTAGNTIYF
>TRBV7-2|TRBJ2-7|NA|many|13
TGTGCCAGCAGCCGGGACAAAACCTACGAGCAGTACTTC
CASSRDKTYEQYF
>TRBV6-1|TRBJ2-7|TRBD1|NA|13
TGTGCCAGCAGGGACAGGGGACCCTACGAGCAGTACTTC
CASRDRGPYEQYF
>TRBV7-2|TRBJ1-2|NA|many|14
TGTGCCAGCAGCTTAGGAGAGTTTAGCTATGGCTACACCTTC
CASSLGEFSYGYTF
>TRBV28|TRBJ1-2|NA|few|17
TGTGCCAGCAGTTTCTTTACCCCCCGGGGGACTAACTATGGCTACACCTTC
CASSFFTPRGTNYGYTF
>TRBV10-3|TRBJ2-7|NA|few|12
TGTGCCATCAAAGGGGGCTCCTACGAGCAGTACTTC
CAIKGGSYEQYF
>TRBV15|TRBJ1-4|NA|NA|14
TGTGCCACCAGCGGCGGGGCGGTAAATGAAAAACTGTTTTTT
CATSGGAVNEKLFF
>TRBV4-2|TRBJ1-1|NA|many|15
TGTGCCAGCAGCCCGTCCGGTGGCATGAACACTGAAGCTTTCTTT
CASSPSGGMNTEAFF
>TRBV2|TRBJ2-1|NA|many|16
TGTGCCAGCAGCACTCCAGGGACCACCTCCTACAATGAGCAGTTCTTC
CASSTPGTTSYNEQFF
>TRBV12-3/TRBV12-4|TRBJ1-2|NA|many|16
TGTGCCAGCAGCCGTTTAGGGCGAGCCCCTAACTATGGCTACACCTTC
CASSRLGRAPNYGYTF
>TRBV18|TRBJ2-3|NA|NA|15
TGTGCCAGCTCACCGTCGGCGCTAGGCGCAGATACGCAGTATTTT
CASSPSALGADTQYF
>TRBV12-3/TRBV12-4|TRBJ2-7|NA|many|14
TGTGCCAGCAGTCTAAGGGACGGGACCTACGAGCAGTACTTC
CASSLRDGTYEQYF
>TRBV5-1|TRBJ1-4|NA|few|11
TGCGCCAGCAGCACGTGGGGAAAACTGTTTTTT
CASSTWGKLFF
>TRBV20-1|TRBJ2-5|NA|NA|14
TGCAGTGCTAGAAAGACAGAATTCCAAGAGACCCAGTACTTC
CSARKTEFQETQYF
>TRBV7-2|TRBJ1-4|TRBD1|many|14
TGTGCCAGCAGCCCCGGGACAGGGGACGAAAAACTGTTTTTT
CASSPGTGDEKLFF